This T cell receptor beta chain originates from a study of persistence of HIV-infected CD4 T cells. About the research overall: Isolated cells were CMV- and HIV-1 Gag-responding CD4+ T cells. Findings and caveats of the study: CMV- and Gag-responding cells had lower TCRbeta richness than CD3/CD28-responding cells.

Worth noting for this clone: Its antigen remains unidentified.

The libraries were made with immunoSEQ version 4 in survey mode. Genomic DNA was diluted to 10 ng/uL, up to 1 ug per sample. The assay was immunoSEQ multiplex PCR, and TCRdb's table has in-frame clones only and misses some. The sample includes 25,000 to 35,000 clones, 82% of them seen just once. Lysates of CMV-infected fibroblasts at 10 ug/mL stimulated these cells. Memory cells lacking CD40L and CD69 with high CD45RO were sorted. For at least 4 years, plasma HIV-1 RNA was undetectable (<50 copies/mL). The CDR3 has 15 amino acids. The V gene lost 0 bases and the J gene lost 4 bases, with 10 bases spanning the gap. The germline gives CDR1 SGHTA, CDR2 FQGNSA.

The source of this sequence is an adult man with HIV who was CMV-seropositive. The genes are TRBV7-2 and TRBJ2-1; perhaps TRBD2 as D (6 bases). Sequencing used CD4+ T cells sorted from PBMCs after roughly 18-hour stimulation, obtained from a patient who received antiretroviral therapy. The CDR3 protein is CASSLAEGQYNEQFF. CDR3 bases: TGTGCCAGCAGCTTAGCGGAGGGCCAGTACAATGAGCAGTTCTTC.